The entry below gives a single T cell receptor (beta chain) sequence along with its context. V shed 4 bases, J shed 0 bases, and the junction held 10 bases outside the gene matches. Germline V lookup: CDR1 LNHDA, CDR2 SQIVND (reference sequence). The CDR3 has 18 amino acids. The sample belongs to a study of T cell changes during pregnancy in multiple sclerosis. Using immunoSEQ multiplex PCR, the repertoire was profiled, and TCRdb retains in-frame clones only, with some absent. Of tens of thousands of clones in the sample, about 94% were seen once. The receptor was derived from a female donor with multiple sclerosis, enrolled in a pregnancy study. The sequencing here drew on CD8+ T cells from peripheral blood mononuclear cells, taken in the third trimester of pregnancy. The chain joins TRBV19 to TRBJ2-1; 9 bases line up with TRBD1. CDR3 amino acids: CASSRTGVTLSSYNEQFF. CDR3 coding DNA: TGTGCCAGTAGTAGGACAGGGGTCACCCTGAGCTCCTACAATGAGCAGTTCTTC.